The clone carrying this T cell receptor (beta chain) showed up many times. Antigen unknown. Stated time point: pre-sensitization, week 0. Treatment: therapeutic diphenylcyclopropenone sensitization with weekly scalp DPC. Alopecia patients between 18 and 70 years old and suitable for DPC were used as donors. Whole blood, unfractionated, served as the material for total RNA extraction. The source of the sample is a study of human T cells and chemical hapten exposure. Across the study: DPC (0.01%) was patch tested on the upper back and read at 6 days. Notes on the study in general: No alteration of TCRs above 1 in 1000 frequency was seen with DPC sensitization.

TCRdb passed the RACE reads through MiXCR, listing each CDR3 protein once. The sample consists of over 30,000 distinct CDR3 sequences, 6.5% to 8% of them appearing once. Germline CDR1 SGHTA, CDR2 FQGTGA. CDR3 length: 15 amino acids. V was clipped by 4 bases and J by 7 bases; unmatched bases: 7. The TCR originated in a woman between 45 and 65 years old with alopecia areata. Some clones in this sample may be carry-over from other donors' samples. This specimen consisted of whole blood, obtained in connection with sensitization to the hapten diphenylcyclopropenone (DPC). The V call is TRBV7-3, the J call TRBJ2-1; 10 bases map to TRBD2. CDR3: CASSSLAGDLNEQFF. CDR3 bases: TGTGCCAGCAGCTCTCTAGCGGGAGATCTGAATGAGCAGTTCTTC. Looking up the rest from reference TRBV7-3 and TRBJ2-1 gives the full variable domain: GAGVSQTPSNKVTEKGKYVELRCDPISGHTALYWYRQSLGQGPEFLIYFQGTGAADDSGLPNDRFFAVRPEGSVSTLKIQRTERGDSAVYLCASSSLAGDLNEQFFGPGTRLTVL.